This TCR beta chain emerged from a study of cytomegalovirus exposure and HLA in healthy donors. V lost 6 bases, J lost 0 bases, and 11 bases lay in between. The CDR3 has 14 amino acids. Germline CDR1 and CDR2: SGHAT and FQNNGV. It was with 60 Vbeta and 13 Jbeta primers that the PCR ran. Using immunoSEQ multiplex PCR, the repertoire was profiled, and TCRdb retains in-frame clones only, with some absent. The sample holds 110,000 or so clones, around 77% seen once. Sequences were obtained from PBMCs. The chain carries TRBV11-2 and TRBJ1-1, with TRBD1 as a possible D gene (5 bases). This TCR derives from a man younger than 30 in good health and CMV-seropositive. As DNA, the CDR3 is TGTGCCAGCAGACTTGACAGCTTGAACACTGAAGCTTTCTTT. Translating gives CASRLDSLNTEAFF.